These 8 T cell receptor beta chains originate from one sample sequenced in a study of patients and donors after allogeneic stem cell transplantation. MiXCR, applied by TCRdb to the RT-PCR reads, yields one record per CDR3 protein. The table has roughly 180,000 distinct CDR3 sequences, 41% seen once; the top ten hold approximately 32%. Sequencing was carried out using blood, either unsorted or a sorted T cell fraction (not recorded which). The receptors shown here come from a human donor who was either an allogeneic HSCT recipient or a stem cell or donor lymphocyte infusion donor (not recorded which). It is not recorded whose cells these are; they may come from a transplant donor.

J is TRBJ2-2 and V is TRBV28; a possible D gene is TRBD2 (6 bases). Trimming shortened V by 3 bases and J by 0 bases, and 8 bases separated the two germline ends. Germline V gene sequence: CDR1 MDHEN, CDR2 SYDVKM. The CDR3 covers 15 residues. CDR3 region: CASSFGGTNTGELFF. Here the CDR3 DNA reads TGTGCCAGCAGTTTTGGCGGGACGAACACCGGGGAGCTGTTTTTT.

This clonotype was detected only a few times. The gene calls are TRBV7-9 and TRBJ2-3; 10 nucleotides line up with TRBD2. Germline-derived CDR1 and CDR2 are SEHNR and FQNEAQ (reference sequence). The CDR3 has 17 amino acids. The ends lost 5 bases at V and 6 bases at J; junction bases unmatched: 14. This chain's CDR3 is CASSPGTSDPAIDTQYF. CDR3 nucleotides: TGTGCCAGCAGCCCCGGGACTAGCGATCCTGCGATCGATACGCAGTATTTT.

The gene calls are TRBV5-6 and TRBJ2-5; weak D call: TRBD1 (5 bases). The CDR3 is 13 residues long. Germline V CDR1 and CDR2: SGHDT, YYEEEE. The V and J ends lost 4 bases and 2 bases respectively, with 9 bases between them. The CDR3 protein is CASSGRQQETQYF. DNA for the CDR3: TGTGCCAGCAGCGGGCGACAGCAAGAGACCCAGTACTTC.

This chain links TRBV29-1 with TRBJ1-2, with D perhaps TRBD1 (5 bases). The V gene lost 5 bases and the J gene lost 1 base, with 8 bases spanning the gap. CDR1 and CDR2 from the germline V gene are SQVTM and ANQGSEA. This CDR3 has 12 amino acids. The CDR3 is CSVLGDNYGYTF. DNA for the CDR3: TGCAGCGTTTTGGGGGATAACTATGGCTACACCTTC.

This clonotype was seen only a few times. The rearrangement joins TRBV7-9 to TRBJ1-6; 8 nucleotides line up with TRBD1. The CDR3 extends over 13 amino acids. Germline values: CDR1 SEHNR, CDR2 FQNEAQ (reference sequence). V dropped 5 bases and J dropped 15; count of bases not matched to a gene: 9. The CDR3, as DNA: TGTGCCAGCAGCGAGGGACAGGCCCAAATCCTCCACTTT. This codes for CASSEGQAQILHF.

This sequence joins TRBV4-3 and TRBJ2-5; the D is unclear. Germline V lookup: CDR1 LGHNA, CDR2 YSLEER. The CDR3 sequence is 15 residues long. V gave up 0 bases and J gave up 0 bases, with 8 bases separating them. Written as DNA, the CDR3 is TGCGCCAGCAGCCAAGACCGACACAACCAAGAGACCCAGTACTTC. Amino acids: CASSQDRHNQETQYF.

The chain joins TRBV28 to TRBJ1-2, with 9 positions matching TRBD1. CDR3 length: 14 residues. In germline, CDR1 is MDHEN, CDR2 SYDVKM. With V trimmed by 4 bases and J by 8 bases, 8 bases remained unmatched. CDR3 amino acids: CASSSEQGALGYTF. CDR3 nucleotides: TGTGCCAGCAGTTCCGAACAGGGGGCGTTGGGCTACACCTTC.

This clonotype was picked up a small number of times. The rearrangement joins TRBV5-5 to TRBJ2-1; 16 nucleotides agree with TRBD2. The CDR3 has 15 residues. V lost 3 bases to trimming and J lost 10 bases; unmatched junction nucleotides: 4. Germline V gives CDR1 SGHKS, CDR2 YYEKEE (reference sequence). DNA of the CDR3: TGTGCCAGCAGCTCCGGGACTAGCGGGAGGGACGAGCAGTTCTTC. Translating gives CASSSGTSGRDEQFF.